This is a list of T cell receptor beta chains from one sample in a study of cytomegalovirus exposure and HLA in healthy donors. Assay used: immunoSEQ multiplex PCR; TCRdb lists only in-frame clones, some missing. The table lists approximately 120,000 clones, approximately 79% of them singletons. The source material was PBMCs. All receptors derive from a man aged 30 to 45 in good health and CMV-seronegative. CDR3s include the opening cysteine and the closing phenylalanine or tryptophan. The D gene is left open where the match is weak. Clone size is not always given. Where it is, it says once, few, many or a class for expanded clones.

d_gene,j_gene,v_gene,abundance,CDR3nt,CDR3aa
-,TRBJ2-5,TRBV7-3,-,TGTGCCAGCAGCTTAAGACAGGAGGAGACCCAGTACTTC,CASSLRQEETQYF
TRBD2,TRBJ2-3,TRBV10-3,-,TGTGCCACAGGTATTGGGGGGGGCACAGATACGCAGTATTTT,CATGIGGGTDTQYF
-,TRBJ2-2,TRBV6-1,few,TGTGCCAGCAGGGAAGATGTGAGAGCCGGGGAGCTGTTTTTT,CASREDVRAGELFF
TRBD1,TRBJ1-1,TRBV5-1,few,TGCGCCAGCAGCTCTACCCGGGACAGCACTGAAGCTTTCTTT,CASSSTRDSTEAFF
-,TRBJ1-2,TRBV10-1,-,TGCGCCAGCAGTCCACCAGGGGTGGGCTATGGCTACACCTTC,CASSPPGVGYGYTF
-,TRBJ1-1,TRBV7-3,once,TGTGCCAGCAGCCCAGGAGGGGAGAACACTGAAGCTTTCTTT,CASSPGGENTEAFF
-,TRBJ1-2,TRBV19,-,TGTGCCACCTCGTTTAGGGGTGACTATGGCTACACCTTC,CATSFRGDYGYTF
-,TRBJ2-3,TRBV27,-,TGTGCCAGCAGTTTAGCGGTATTTTCCACAGATACGCAGTATTTT,CASSLAVFSTDTQYF
-,TRBJ1-6,TRBV19,-,TGTGCCAGTAGTAAGGAGGGGCCACCCCTCCACTTT,CASSKEGPPLHF
TRBD1,TRBJ1-2,TRBV9,-,TGTGCCAGCAGCGTTGGACAGGGGGTAGGAGGCTACACCTTC,CASSVGQGVGGYTF
-,TRBJ1-5,TRBV7-9,-,TGTGCCAGCAGCGAGGAGGGCTTCGGGCAGCCCCAGCATTTT,CASSEEGFGQPQHF
-,TRBJ1-2,TRBV30,-,TGTGCCTGGAGTGGAAAGGTCCCGGGAGGCTACACCTTC,CAWSGKVPGGYTF
-,TRBJ1-1,TRBV5-5,once,TGTGCCAGCAGCTTGGTCGGAGCGAACACTGAAGCTTTCTTT,CASSLVGANTEAFF
-,TRBJ1-4,TRBV11-3,once,TGTGCCAGCAGCTATACAGGGATGGGAAGGCCCCAGAATGAAAAACTGTTTTTT,CASSYTGMGRPQNEKLFF
-,TRBJ2-2,TRBV7-9,-,TGTGCCAGCAGCTTAGTCTTCGCGAACACCGGGGAGCTGTTTTTT,CASSLVFANTGELFF
-,TRBJ2-5,TRBV28,-,TGTGCCAGCAGCTCCAGACGGGTACGAGAGCAGTACTTC,CASSSRRVREQYF
-,TRBJ2-2,TRBV4-2,once,TGTGCCAGCAGCCAAGATCAAGCCTTATTCACCGGGGAGCTGTTTTTT,CASSQDQALFTGELFF
-,TRBJ1-1,TRBV5-5,-,TGTGCCAGCAGCTTGGATTTTCGGGGAATGAACACTGAAGCTTTCTTT,CASSLDFRGMNTEAFF
-,TRBJ1-6,TRBV2,few,TGTGCCAGCAATGGCCCGGGGTATAATTCACCCCTCCACTTT,CASNGPGYNSPLHF
TRBD1,TRBJ1-6,TRBV27,-,TGTGCCAGCAGTCGCCCGGGACAGAGGAATTCACCCCTCCACTTT,CASSRPGQRNSPLHF
TRBD1,TRBJ2-5,TRBV2,-,TGTGCCAGCAGTGAACGGGACAGGGTTAGGCCAGAGACCCAGTACTTC,CASSERDRVRPETQYF
TRBD2,TRBJ2-7,TRBV4-3,-,TGCGCCAGCAGCCAAGCCCTAGCGGGGAACTACGAGCAGTACTTC,CASSQALAGNYEQYF
-,TRBJ1-1,TRBV7-3,-,TGTGCCAGCAGCTTAAGGGGTGGGGGGGCAGAAGCTTTCTTT,CASSLRGGGAEAFF
-,TRBJ2-3,TRBV5-1,-,TGCGCCAGCAGTGGTTTAACCGGGGTTGGAACAGATACGCAGTATTTT,CASSGLTGVGTDTQYF
-,TRBJ2-1,TRBV2,few,TGTGCCAGCAGTGGAGGGGGGGCCGGCTCCTACAATGAGCAGTTCTTC,CASSGGGAGSYNEQFF
-,TRBJ1-2,TRBV2,once,TGTGCCAGCAGTGCGTGGGGGCAGGGTCGGTATGGCTACACCTTC,CASSAWGQGRYGYTF
-,TRBJ1-2,TRBV7-3,-,TGTTCCAGCAGCGGGAGGGGCCGTGGCTACACCTTC,CSSSGRGRGYTF
-,TRBJ2-7,TRBV4-1,-,TGCGCCAGCAGCCAAGATGCTCGGAGTAACTCCTACGAGCAGTACTTC,CASSQDARSNSYEQYF
TRBD1,TRBJ2-3,TRBV9,-,TGTGCCAGCAGCGCTATGGGGACAGACAAAATGAGGGATACGCAGTATTTT,CASSAMGTDKMRDTQYF
-,TRBJ2-1,TRBV5-1,-,TGCGCCAGCAGCTTGGGTATGAATGAGCAGTTCTTC,CASSLGMNEQFF
-,TRBJ2-1,TRBV29-1,-,TGCAGCGTTCTACAGGGCTTTGATGAGCAGTTCTTC,CSVLQGFDEQFF
-,TRBJ1-1,TRBV27,-,TGTGCCAGCAGCAAAGACAGGAGAGGGACTGAAGCTTTCTTT,CASSKDRRGTEAFF
TRBD1,TRBJ1-6,TRBV6-5,-,TGTGCCAGCAGGGACAGGGCGGGTTCACCCCTCCACTTT,CASRDRAGSPLHF
-,TRBJ2-7,TRBV27,-,TGTGCCAGCAGTCCGGGACTCTCCTACGAGCAGTACTTC,CASSPGLSYEQYF
-,TRBJ1-1,TRBV11-2,-,TGTGCCAGCAGCTTAGTACGGGGTAACACTGAAGCTTTCTTT,CASSLVRGNTEAFF
-,TRBJ2-7,TRBV20-1,-,TGCAGTGCTTTGCAGGGGATTGAGCAGTACTTC,CSALQGIEQYF
TRBD2,TRBJ2-3,TRBV9,few,TGTGCCAGCAGTCTTAGCGGGGGGATCGGGGCAGATACGCAGTATTTT,CASSLSGGIGADTQYF
TRBD1,TRBJ1-2,TRBV6-1,few,TGTGCCAGCAGAACAGGACAGGGGCCAGGGTATGGCTACACCTTC,CASRTGQGPGYGYTF
TRBD1,TRBJ2-7,TRBV11-2,-,TGTGCCAGCAGCTCCCTGACAGGGGGAGACGAGCAGTACTTC,CASSSLTGGDEQYF
TRBD1,TRBJ2-2,TRBV7-9,-,TGTTCCAGCAGCCAACTCCCGGGACAGGGGGGGACCGGGGAGCTGTTTTTT,CSSSQLPGQGGTGELFF
TRBD1,TRBJ2-2,TRBV28,few,TGTGCCAGCAGTTCGGACAGGGAATTGAACACCGGGGAGCTGTTTTTT,CASSSDRELNTGELFF
TRBD1,TRBJ1-2,TRBV15,few,TGTGCCACCAGCAGAGATAGGGACAGGGGTGGCTACACCTTC,CATSRDRDRGGYTF
-,TRBJ2-3,TRBV12-5,-,TGTGCTAGTTCAGAGGCAGGACACCACACAGATACGCAGTATTTT,CASSEAGHHTDTQYF